This T cell receptor beta chain came from a study of T cell clones after liver transplantation. The V end was cut by 6 bases, the J end by 3 bases, with 12 bases between. Germline loops: CDR1 LNHDA, CDR2 SQIVND (reference sequence). The CDR3 extends over 15 amino acids. Some clones are missing from TCRdb's copy, which holds only in-frame ones; the method was immunoSEQ multiplex PCR. The sample lists roughly 120,000 clones, 90% occurring once. This specimen consisted of CD4+ T cells from blood, obtained 12 months after liver transplant. The clonotype comes from a human patient who received a liver transplant. Some of the T cells might come from the graft donor. This chain links TRBV19 with TRBJ2-6, with a possible D match to TRBD1 (6 bases). The CDR3 loop is CASRTSGVGANVLTF. In DNA, the CDR3 is TGTGCCAGTAGGACCTCAGGGGTTGGGGCCAACGTCCTGACTTTC.